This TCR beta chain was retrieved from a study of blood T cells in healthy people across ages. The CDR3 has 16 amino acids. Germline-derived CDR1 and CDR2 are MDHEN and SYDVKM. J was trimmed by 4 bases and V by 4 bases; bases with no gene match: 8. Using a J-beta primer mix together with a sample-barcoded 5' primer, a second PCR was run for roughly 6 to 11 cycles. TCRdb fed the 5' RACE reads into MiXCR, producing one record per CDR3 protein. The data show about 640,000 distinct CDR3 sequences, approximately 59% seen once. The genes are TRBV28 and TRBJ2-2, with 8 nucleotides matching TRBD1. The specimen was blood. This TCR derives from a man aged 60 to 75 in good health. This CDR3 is CASSSGTGGRTGELFF. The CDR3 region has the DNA TGTGCCAGCAGTTCCGGAACAGGGGGACGCACCGGGGAGCTGTTTTTT.